This TCR beta chain was recorded in a study of low-dose radiotherapy and immunotherapy resistance in tumors. Study-wide context: With fractions of 0.5 Gy given every 2 weeks, Cohort 1 accumulated a total of 6.5 Gy. Cohort 2, a group dosed every two weeks at 1 Gy per fraction, received 13 Gy in total over 26 weeks.

TRAV- and TRBV-specific primers were used for first-strand cDNA, which covered alpha and beta chains. Amplification of TCRs used a constant-region primer and V-primer adapter for around 20 PCR cycles. Isolated mRNA underwent amplification by in vitro transcription. TCRdb re-called the reads with MiXCR, one entry per CDR3 protein. The top ten clones hold approximately 7% of a sample with tens of thousands of distinct CDR3 sequences, less than 30% of them seen once. Documented time point: before trial treatment. The CDR3 spans 14 residues. Germline CDR1 is MDHEN and CDR2 is SYDVKM. V dropped 2 bases and J dropped 6 bases, with 11 bases sitting between them.

This chain links TRBV28 with TRBJ2-1; D might be TRBD2 (6 bases). This TCR came from a male donor with rectosigmoid adenocarcinoma. Sequenced here: PBMCs, sampled before treatment. CDR3 DNA sequence: TGTGCCAGCAGTTTAGCGGGGAAGGGCAATGAGCAGTTCTTC. This translates into CASSLAGKGNEQFF.